This T cell receptor (beta chain) was obtained from a study of T cell repertoires in cytomegalovirus infection (dated by TCRdb to about 2019). Some background on the complete study: Recently identified HLA-C-restricted CMV epitopes, whose presentation resists viral immunomodulation, were targeted by peptide stimulations together with well-studied HLA-B-restricted epitopes. Because public TCR beta signatures pointed to carriage of CMV infection together with the matching HLA type, the HLA type of each donor mattered for the analysis. Points the paper makes about the study in general: The ex vivo response was dominated by HLA-C-restricted CMV-specific TCR beta clonotypes, which also provided the single most frequent clonotype in two of eight donors. Carriers of CMV infection plus the relevant HLA type were discriminated by the cumulative frequency of public TCR beta family members in the study cohort and in an independent roughly 340-donor cohort.

The listed sequencing device is Illumina HiSeq 1500. The raw public reads went through TCRdb reprocessing: fastp at Q25, MiXCR clone calling, in-frame beta chains kept. Rows are combined by CDR3 protein, so each entry shows the most common genes and DNA. Here the sample has 250,000 to 400,000 distinct CDR3 sequences; 25% occur a single time. Approximately 12% of the sample goes to the ten largest clones. This clonotype was seen a handful of times. Its cognate antigen has yet to be identified. No base qualities exist here, and no much larger clone lies one base off it. What this sample's treatment or condition label stands for: in vitro stimulation with specific CMV peptide epitopes to enrich CMV-specific T cells. Trimmed from V: 4 bases; trimmed from J: 7 bases; junction bases lacking a gene match: 7. CDR1 is given as SGHRS and CDR2 as YFSETQ, both from the germline V gene. The CDR3 has 14 amino acids, counting the end cysteine and phenylalanine. CDR3 DNA is the only sequence kept; it has 42 bases, read in frame from the first base.

In this chain, TRBV5-1 is recombined with TRBJ2-1, and 8 bases in between align with TRBD1. The TCR originated in a human donor in good health (CMV status not recorded). Some clones in this sample may be carry-over from other donors' samples. The sample here was cultured PBMCs, taken from culture after CMV antigen stimulation. The CDR3 has the sequence CASSPGQGLNEQFF. The sequenced DNA: TGCGCCAGCAGCCCAGGACAGGGTTTGAATGAGCAGTTCTTC. Joined to the reference TRBV5-1 and TRBJ2-1 proteins, this CDR3 gives the full variable domain: KAGVTQTPRYLIKTRGQQVTLSCSPISGHRSVSWYQQTPGQGLQFLFEYFSETQRNKGNFPGRFSGRQFSNSRSEMNVSTLELGDSALYLCASSPGQGLNEQFFGPGTRLTVL.